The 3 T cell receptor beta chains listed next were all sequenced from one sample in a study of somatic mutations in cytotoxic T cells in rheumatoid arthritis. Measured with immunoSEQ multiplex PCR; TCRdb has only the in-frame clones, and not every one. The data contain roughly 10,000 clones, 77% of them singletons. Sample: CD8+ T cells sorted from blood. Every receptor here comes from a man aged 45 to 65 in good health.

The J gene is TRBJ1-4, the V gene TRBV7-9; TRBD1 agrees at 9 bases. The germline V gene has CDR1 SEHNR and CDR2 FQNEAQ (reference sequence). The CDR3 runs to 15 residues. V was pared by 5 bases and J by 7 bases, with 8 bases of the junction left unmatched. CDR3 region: CASSGTGTGREKLFF. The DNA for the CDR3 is TGTGCCAGCAGCGGGACCGGGACAGGGCGTGAAAAACTGTTTTTT.

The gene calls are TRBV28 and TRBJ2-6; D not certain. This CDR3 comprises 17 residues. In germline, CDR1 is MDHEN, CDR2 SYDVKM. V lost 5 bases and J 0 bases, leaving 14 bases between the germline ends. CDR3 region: CASSIMRLRSGANVLTF. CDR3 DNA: TGTGCCAGCAGTATCATGAGGCTGCGCTCTGGGGCCAACGTCCTGACTTTC.

The CDR3 nucleotides read TGTGCCAGCAGTTCCGGACTAGCCGGCGGAGGTGGGACCTTTGGCTACAATGAGCAGTTCTTC. Its protein is CASSSGLAGGGGTFGYNEQFF. The chain carries TRBV27 and TRBJ2-1; 8 positions agree with TRBD2. The trim removed 4 bases at V and 3 bases at J, leaving 23 bases unmatched. The CDR3 contains 21 residues. In germline, CDR1 is MNHEY, CDR2 SMNVEV (reference sequence).